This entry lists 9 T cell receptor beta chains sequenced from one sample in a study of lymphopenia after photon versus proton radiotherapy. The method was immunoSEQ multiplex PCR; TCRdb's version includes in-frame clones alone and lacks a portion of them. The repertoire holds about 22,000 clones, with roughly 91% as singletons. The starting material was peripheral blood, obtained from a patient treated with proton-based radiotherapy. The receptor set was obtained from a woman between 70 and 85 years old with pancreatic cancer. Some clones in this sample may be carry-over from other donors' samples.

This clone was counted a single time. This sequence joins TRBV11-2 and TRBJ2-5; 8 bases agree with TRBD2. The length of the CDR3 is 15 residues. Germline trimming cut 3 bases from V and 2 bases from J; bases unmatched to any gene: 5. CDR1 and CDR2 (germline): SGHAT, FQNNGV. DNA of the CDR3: TGTGCCAGCAGCTTGAGCGGGAGTAGTCAAGAGACCCAGTACTTC. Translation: CASSLSGSSQETQYF.

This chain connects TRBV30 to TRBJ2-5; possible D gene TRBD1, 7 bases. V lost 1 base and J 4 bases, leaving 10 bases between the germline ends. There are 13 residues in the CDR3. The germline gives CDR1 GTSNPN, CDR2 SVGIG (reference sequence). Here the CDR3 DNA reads TGTGCCTGGAGTGGTCAGGGGGGAGAGACCCAGTACTTC. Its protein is CAWSGQGGETQYF. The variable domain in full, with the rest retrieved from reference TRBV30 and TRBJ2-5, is SQTIHQWPATLVQPVGSPLSLECTVEGTSNPNLYWYRQAAGRGLQLLFYSVGIGQISSEVPQNLSASRPQDRQFILSSKKLLLSDSGFYLCAWSGQGGETQYFGPGTRLLVL.

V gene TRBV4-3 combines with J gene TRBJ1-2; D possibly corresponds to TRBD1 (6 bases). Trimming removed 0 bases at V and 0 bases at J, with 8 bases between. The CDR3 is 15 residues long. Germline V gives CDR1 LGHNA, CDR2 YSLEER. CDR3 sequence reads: CASSQEQGANYGYTF. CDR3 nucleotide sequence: TGCGCCAGCAGCCAAGAACAGGGAGCTAACTATGGCTACACCTTC.

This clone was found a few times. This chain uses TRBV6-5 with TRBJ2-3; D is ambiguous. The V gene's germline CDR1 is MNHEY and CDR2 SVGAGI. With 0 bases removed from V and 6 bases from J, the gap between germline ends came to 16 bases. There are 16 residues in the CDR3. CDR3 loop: CASSYSFTPRADTQYF. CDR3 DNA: TGTGCCAGCAGTTACTCGTTCACCCCAAGGGCCGATACGCAGTATTTT.

Written as DNA, the CDR3 is TGTGCCAGCAGCTTAGCGACAGGGAAGAACACTGAAGCTTTCTTT. Amino acid sequence: CASSLATGKNTEAFF. The rearrangement links TRBV7-9 to TRBJ1-1; 7 bases agree with TRBD1. The CDR3 totals 15 residues. The germline V gene encodes CDR1 SEHNR and CDR2 FQNEAQ (reference sequence). The V and J ends lost 0 bases and 1 base, in that order; junction bases with no gene match: 2.

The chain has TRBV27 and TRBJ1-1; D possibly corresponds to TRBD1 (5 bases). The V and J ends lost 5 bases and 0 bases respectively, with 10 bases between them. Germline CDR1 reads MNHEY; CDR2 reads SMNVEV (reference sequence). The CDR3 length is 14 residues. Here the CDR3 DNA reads TGTGCCAGCAGTCTCGGGACGCTGAACACTGAAGCTTTCTTT. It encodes CASSLGTLNTEAFF.

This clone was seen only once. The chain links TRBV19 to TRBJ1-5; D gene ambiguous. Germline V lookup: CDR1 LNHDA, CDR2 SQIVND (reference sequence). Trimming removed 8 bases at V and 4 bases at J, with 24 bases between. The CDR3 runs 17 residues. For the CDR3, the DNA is TGTGCCAGTGTTACGGATTTTGGGATCAATACTAATCAGCCCCAGCATTTT. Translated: CASVTDFGINTNQPQHF.

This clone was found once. CDR3 coding DNA: TGCGCCAGCAGTGAGTCGACAGGGGCCACTGAAGCTTTCTTT. Translation: CASSESTGATEAFF. The chain couples TRBV10-2 to TRBJ1-1; 8 nucleotides agree with TRBD1. V shed 0 bases, J shed 4 bases, and the junction held 1 base outside the gene matches. Germline V gives CDR1 WSHSY, CDR2 SAAADI. This CDR3 is 14 amino acids long.

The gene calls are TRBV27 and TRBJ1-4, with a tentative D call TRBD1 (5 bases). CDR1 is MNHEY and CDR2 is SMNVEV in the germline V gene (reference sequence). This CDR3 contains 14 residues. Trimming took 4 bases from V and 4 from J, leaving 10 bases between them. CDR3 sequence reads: CASSSNRFNEKLFF. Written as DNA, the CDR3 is TGTGCCAGCAGTTCAAACAGGTTTAATGAAAAACTGTTTTTT. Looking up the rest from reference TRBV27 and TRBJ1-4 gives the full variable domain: EAQVTQNPRYLITVTGKKLTVTCSQNMNHEYMSWYRQDPGLGLRQIYYSMNVEVTDKGDVPEGYKVSRKEKRNFPLILESPSPNQTSLYFCASSSNRFNEKLFFGSGTQLSVL.